These 19 T cell receptor beta chains originate from one sample sequenced in a study of beta chain features in type 1 diabetes. The isolated RNA, all of it, was reverse transcribed, so expressed TCRB transcripts were what got sequenced. Generated by immunoSEQ multiplex PCR, the TCRdb table keeps only in-frame clones and is missing some. This sample has roughly 730,000 clones; 13% occur once, and the top ten carry about 0.02%. These receptors have no identified antigens. Study results and limitations: A moderate, significant TCRB CDR3 shortening appeared in type 1 diabetes across four CD4+ subsets.

The material sequenced was naive CD4+ T cells from blood. Receptors originate from a man younger than 30 with type 1 diabetes.

This rearrangement joins TRBV29-1 to TRBJ2-6, with TRBD1 matching 7 bases. V shed 6 bases, J shed 0 bases, and the junction held 5 bases outside the gene matches. Germline CDR1 is SQVTM and CDR2 is ANQGSEA. CDR3 length: 15 residues. In DNA form, the CDR3 reads TGCAGCGTCGGACAGGAACGCTCTGGGGCCAACGTCCTGACTTTC. Translated, it gives CSVGQERSGANVLTF.

CDR3 nucleotides: TGCGCCAGCAGCCCGGAGGTAGGGGCGACCTACAATGAGCAGTTCTTC. Protein sequence: CASSPEVGATYNEQFF. The J gene is TRBJ2-1, the V gene TRBV5-1; TRBD1 or TRBD2 may be the D gene (5 bases each). Trimming took off 4 bases at V and 2 bases at J, with 16 bases between the two ends. The germline V gene encodes CDR1 SGHRS and CDR2 YFSETQ. The CDR3 spans 16 residues.

This clone was seen only a few times. The chain combines TRBV5-6 with TRBJ1-6; the D gene is possibly TRBD1 (6 bases). The germline CDR1 and CDR2 sequences are SGHDT and YYEEEE. The ends were cut back, 4 bases at V and 5 bases at J, with 10 bases in the middle. CDR3 length equals 14 residues. CDR3 nucleotide sequence: TGTGCCAGCAGCCGACAGGCCGATAATTCACCCCTCCACTTT. Protein: CASSRQADNSPLHF.

In this sample, this clone turned up a few times. V and J are TRBV23-1 and TRBJ2-1; D is perhaps TRBD1 (6 bases). TRBV23-1 is known as an ORF, though its function is uncertain. Trimming cost V 3 bases and J 4 bases, with 16 bases left between them. The CDR3 loop spans 16 amino acids. Written as DNA, the CDR3 is TGCGCCAGCAGTCACCTTACCGGGACATCGTACAATGAGCAGTTCTTC. Protein sequence: CASSHLTGTSYNEQFF.

This chain connects TRBV9 to TRBJ2-6, with no clear D. V lost 4 bases and J lost 4, with 6 bases in between. Germline CDR1 SGDLS, CDR2 YYNGEE. The CDR3 is made up of 13 amino acids. Here the CDR3 reads CASSPIGANVLTF. The CDR3 DNA sequence: TGTGCCAGCAGCCCTATCGGGGCCAACGTCCTGACTTTC.

Comments on this clone: Germline and junction disagree at one end, which may indicate a read error. In the same sample, other DNA sequences code for this CDR3. The gene calls are TRBV7-9 and TRBJ2-2; D is perhaps TRBD2 (5 bases). This CDR3 is built from 11 residues. The germline gives CDR1 SEHNR, CDR2 FQNEAQ (reference sequence). The CDR3 region is CASSQTGELFF. The CDR3 coding sequence is TGTGCCAGCAGTCAAACCGGGGAGCTGTTCTTT.

This clone was picked up a small number of times. The chain has TRBV28 and TRBJ1-2; TRBD1 matches at 8 bases. The trim removed 3 bases at V and 0 bases at J, leaving 6 bases unmatched. The CDR3 has 16 amino acids. The germline gives CDR1 MDHEN, CDR2 SYDVKM. In DNA, the CDR3 is TGTGCCAGCAGTTTTCCCCCGGGACAGGCTAACTATGGCTACACCTTC. Protein product: CASSFPPGQANYGYTF.

The chain couples TRBV19 to TRBJ2-1, with 9 nucleotides matching TRBD1. V lost 4 bases, J lost 10 bases, and 2 bases stayed unmatched. Germline loops: CDR1 LNHDA, CDR2 SQIVND (reference sequence). The CDR3 has 12 amino acids. The DNA for the CDR3 is TGTGCCAGTAGTACCGGGACAGGGGAGCAGTTCTTC. Protein sequence: CASSTGTGEQFF.

This clone was detected a few times. The gene calls are TRBV5-1 and TRBJ2-3; D ambiguous. This CDR3 has 13 amino acids. V lost 4 bases and J lost 2, with 8 bases in between. Germline V lookup: CDR1 SGHRS, CDR2 YFSETQ. DNA for the CDR3: TGCGCCAGCAGCCCCTTCTTCACAGATACGCAGTATTTT. Translating gives CASSPFFTDTQYF.

A few counts support this clone. V and J are TRBV9 and TRBJ2-4; 10 nucleotides match TRBD2. V gave up 3 bases and J gave up 9 bases; unmatched junction bases: 3. Germline loops: CDR1 SGDLS, CDR2 YYNGEE. CDR3 size: 13 residues. CDR3 nucleotides: TGTGCCAGCAGCGACCGACTAGCGGGCATTCAGTACTTC. Translating it yields CASSDRLAGIQYF.

This clone has only a few counts. The chain uses TRBV19 and TRBJ2-7; TRBD2 is a possible D gene (6 bases). V lost 6 bases to trimming and J lost 2 bases, with 11 bases between them. The CDR3 has 13 residues. Germline-derived CDR1 and CDR2 are LNHDA and SQIVND (reference sequence). In nucleotides, the CDR3 is TGTGCCAGTAGGGCGGGATCCACCTACGAGCAGTACTTC. It codes for CASRAGSTYEQYF.

The chain uses TRBV30 and TRBJ2-2; tentative D call: TRBD1 (7 bases). This CDR3 contains 12 residues. Germline V gene data show CDR1 as GTSNPN and CDR2 as SVGIG (reference sequence). The germline V and J ends were trimmed by 3 bases and 7 bases, with 9 bases remaining between them. The CDR3 loop is CAWSRGDGELFF. DNA of the CDR3: TGTGCCTGGAGCAGGGGGGACGGGGAGCTGTTTTTT.

This clone was seen a few times. The genes are TRBV18 and TRBJ2-2; possibly TRBD1 for D (5 bases). CDR1 KGHSH and CDR2 LQKENI come from the germline V gene. CDR3 size: 16 residues. Trimming took off 3 bases at V and 2 bases at J, with 13 bases between the two ends. As DNA, the CDR3 is TGTGCCAGCTCACCTGGGCAATGGGGCAACACCGGGGAGCTGTTTTTT. Protein sequence: CASSPGQWGNTGELFF.

This clone was counted a few times. This chain uses TRBV29-1 with TRBJ1-1; D gene unclear. The V end lost 1 base, the J end lost 13 bases, and 19 bases lay between the germline ends. Germline CDR1 and CDR2: SQVTM and ANQGSEA. The CDR3 is 13 residues long. The CDR3 reads CSVEVLAQLSGFF. CDR3 in DNA: TGCAGCGTTGAAGTGTTAGCTCAACTTAGTGGTTTCTTT.

The chain uses TRBV7-6 and TRBJ2-6; D perhaps matches TRBD2 (6 bases). This CDR3 is 17 amino acids long. Per the germline V gene, CDR1 is SGHVS and CDR2 is FNYEAQ. V lost 2 bases and J 0 bases, leaving 11 bases between the germline ends. The DNA of the CDR3 is TGTGCCAGCAGCTTAAGCTCCGGGAGCTCTGGGGCCAACGTCCTGACTTTC. Translated, it gives CASSLSSGSSGANVLTF.

This chain uses TRBV5-6 with TRBJ2-5; D is perhaps TRBD2 (6 bases). Germline V gene sequence: CDR1 SGHDT, CDR2 YYEEEE. V lost 0 bases to trimming and J lost 2 bases, with 14 bases between them. CDR3 length: 16 residues. The CDR3 protein is CASSLGARGGQETQYF. Written as DNA, the CDR3 is TGTGCCAGCAGCTTGGGCGCGCGGGGCGGACAAGAGACCCAGTACTTC.

This clone was seen more than once but under ten times. The chain has TRBV18 and TRBJ2-7; 7 nucleotides align to TRBD1. V was clipped by 5 bases and J by 3 bases; unmatched bases: 7. Germline values: CDR1 KGHSH, CDR2 LQKENI. CDR3 size: 14 residues. In DNA, the CDR3 is TGTGCCAGCTCAGCCCCGAGACAGGGCTACGAGCAGTACTTC. This codes for CASSAPRQGYEQYF.

The chain joins TRBV5-1 to TRBJ2-5; 11 nucleotides agree with TRBD1. J was trimmed by 4 bases and V by 2 bases; bases with no gene match: 1. The germline V gene encodes CDR1 SGHRS and CDR2 YFSETQ. CDR3 length: 14 residues. CDR3 residues: CASSFGTGGETQYF. CDR3 in DNA: TGCGCCAGCAGCTTTGGGACAGGGGGAGAGACCCAGTACTTC. The variable domain in full, completed from reference TRBV5-1 and TRBJ2-5, reads KAGVTQTPRYLIKTRGQQVTLSCSPISGHRSVSWYQQTPGQGLQFLFEYFSETQRNKGNFPGRFSGRQFSNSRSEMNVSTLELGDSALYLCASSFGTGGETQYFGPGTRLLVL.

CDR3 in DNA: TGTGCCAGCAGTTTATATTGGGGGAACTATGGCTACACCTTC. This gives the protein CASSLYWGNYGYTF. The V and J genes are TRBV27 and TRBJ1-2; D might be TRBD1 (5 bases). This CDR3 region has 14 residues. Trimming took off 1 base at V and 2 bases at J, with 8 bases between the two ends. Germline V gene data show CDR1 as MNHEY and CDR2 as SMNVEV (reference sequence).